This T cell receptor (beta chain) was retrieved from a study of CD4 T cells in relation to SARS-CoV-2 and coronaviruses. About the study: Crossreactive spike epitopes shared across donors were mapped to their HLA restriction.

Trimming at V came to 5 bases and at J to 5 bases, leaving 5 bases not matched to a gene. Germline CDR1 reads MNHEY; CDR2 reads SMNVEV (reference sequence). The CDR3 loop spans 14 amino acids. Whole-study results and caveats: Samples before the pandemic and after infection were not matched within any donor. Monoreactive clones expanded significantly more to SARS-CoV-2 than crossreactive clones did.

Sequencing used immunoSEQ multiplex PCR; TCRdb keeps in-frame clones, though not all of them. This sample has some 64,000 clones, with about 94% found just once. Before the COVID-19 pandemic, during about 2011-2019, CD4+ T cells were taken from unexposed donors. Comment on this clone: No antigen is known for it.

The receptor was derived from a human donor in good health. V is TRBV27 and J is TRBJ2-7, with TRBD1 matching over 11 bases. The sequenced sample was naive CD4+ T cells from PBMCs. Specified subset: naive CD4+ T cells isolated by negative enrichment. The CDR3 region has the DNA TGTGCCAGCAGTCGGGACAGGGGGAGGAACGAGCAGTACTTC. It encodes CASSRDRGRNEQYF.